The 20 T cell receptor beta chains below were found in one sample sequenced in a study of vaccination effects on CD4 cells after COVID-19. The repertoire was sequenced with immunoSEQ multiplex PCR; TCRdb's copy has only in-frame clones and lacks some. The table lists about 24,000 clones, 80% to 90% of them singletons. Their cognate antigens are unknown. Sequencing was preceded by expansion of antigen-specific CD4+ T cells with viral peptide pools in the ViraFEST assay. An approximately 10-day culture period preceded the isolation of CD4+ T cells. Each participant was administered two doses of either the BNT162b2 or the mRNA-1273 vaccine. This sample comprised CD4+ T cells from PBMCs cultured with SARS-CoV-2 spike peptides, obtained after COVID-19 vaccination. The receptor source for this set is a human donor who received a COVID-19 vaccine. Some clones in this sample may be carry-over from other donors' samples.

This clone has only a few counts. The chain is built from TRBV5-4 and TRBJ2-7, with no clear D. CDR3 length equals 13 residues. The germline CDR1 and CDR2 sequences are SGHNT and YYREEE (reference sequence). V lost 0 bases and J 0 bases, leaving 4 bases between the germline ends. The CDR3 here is CASSLDTSYEQYV. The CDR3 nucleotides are TGTGCCAGCAGCTTGGACACCTCCTACGAGCAGTACGTC.

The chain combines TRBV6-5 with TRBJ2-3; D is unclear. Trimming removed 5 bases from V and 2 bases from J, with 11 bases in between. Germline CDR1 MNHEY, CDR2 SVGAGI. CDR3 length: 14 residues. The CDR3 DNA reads TGTGCCAGCAGTAAGATACCGGCCACAGATACGCAGTATTTT. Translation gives CASSKIPATDTQYF.

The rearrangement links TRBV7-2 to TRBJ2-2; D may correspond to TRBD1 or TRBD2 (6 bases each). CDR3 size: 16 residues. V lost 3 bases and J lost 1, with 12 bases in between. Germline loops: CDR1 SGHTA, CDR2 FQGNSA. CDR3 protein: CASSLYGGQNTGELFF. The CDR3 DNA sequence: TGTGCCAGCAGCTTGTACGGGGGCCAGAACACCGGGGAGCTGTTTTTT.

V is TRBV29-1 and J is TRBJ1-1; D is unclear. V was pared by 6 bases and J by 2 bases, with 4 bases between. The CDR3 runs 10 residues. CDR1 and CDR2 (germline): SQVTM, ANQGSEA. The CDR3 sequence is CSVSNTEAFF. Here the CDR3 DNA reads TGCAGCGTGAGCAACACTGAAGCTTTCTTT.

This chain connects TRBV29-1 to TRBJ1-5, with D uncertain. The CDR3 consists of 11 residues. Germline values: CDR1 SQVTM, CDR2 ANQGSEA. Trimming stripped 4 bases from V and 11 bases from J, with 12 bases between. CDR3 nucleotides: TGCAGCGTTGGCAGTGCGGGGACCCAGCATTTT. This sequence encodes CSVGSAGTQHF.

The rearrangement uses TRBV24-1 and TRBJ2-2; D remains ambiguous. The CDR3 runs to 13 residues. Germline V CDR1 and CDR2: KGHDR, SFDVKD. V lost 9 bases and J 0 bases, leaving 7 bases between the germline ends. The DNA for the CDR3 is TGTGCCACCGGGAACGCGAACACCGGGGAGCTGTTTTTT. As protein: CATGNANTGELFF.

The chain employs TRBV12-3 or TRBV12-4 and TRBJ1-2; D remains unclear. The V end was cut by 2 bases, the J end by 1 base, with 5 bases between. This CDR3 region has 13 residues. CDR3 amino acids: CASSLPDNYGYTF. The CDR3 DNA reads TGTGCCAGCAGTTTACCGGATAACTATGGCTACACCTTC.

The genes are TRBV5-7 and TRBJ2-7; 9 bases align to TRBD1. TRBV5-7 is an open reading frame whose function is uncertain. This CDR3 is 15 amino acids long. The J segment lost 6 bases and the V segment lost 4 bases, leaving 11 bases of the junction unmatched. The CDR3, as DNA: TGTGCCAGCAGCCTGGGGGACAGGGAGACGGTCGAGCAGTACGTC. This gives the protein CASSLGDRETVEQYV.

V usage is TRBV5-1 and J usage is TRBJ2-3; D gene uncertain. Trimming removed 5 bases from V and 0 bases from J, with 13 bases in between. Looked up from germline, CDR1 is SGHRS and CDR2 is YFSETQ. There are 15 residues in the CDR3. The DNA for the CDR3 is TGCGCCAGCAGAGTTTTTGGCAGGAGCACAGATACGCAGTATTTT. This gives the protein CASRVFGRSTDTQYF.

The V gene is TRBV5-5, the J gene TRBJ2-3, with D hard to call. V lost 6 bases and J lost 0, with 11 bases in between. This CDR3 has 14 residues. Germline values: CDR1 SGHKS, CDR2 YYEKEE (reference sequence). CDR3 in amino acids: CASITPASTDTQYF. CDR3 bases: TGTGCCAGCATCACGCCGGCCAGCACAGATACGCAGTATTTT.

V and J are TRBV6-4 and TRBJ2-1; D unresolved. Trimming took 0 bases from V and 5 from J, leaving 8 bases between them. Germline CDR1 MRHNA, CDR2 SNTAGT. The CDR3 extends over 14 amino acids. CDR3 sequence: CASSDSPRHNEQFF. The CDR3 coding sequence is TGTGCCAGCAGTGACTCGCCCAGACACAATGAGCAGTTCTTC.

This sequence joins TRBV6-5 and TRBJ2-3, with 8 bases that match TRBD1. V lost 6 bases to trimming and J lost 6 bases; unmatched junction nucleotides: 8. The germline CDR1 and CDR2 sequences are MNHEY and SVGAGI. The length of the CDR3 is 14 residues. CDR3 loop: CASRGQGKTDTQYF. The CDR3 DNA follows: TGTGCCAGCAGAGGACAGGGTAAAACGGATACGCAGTATTTT.

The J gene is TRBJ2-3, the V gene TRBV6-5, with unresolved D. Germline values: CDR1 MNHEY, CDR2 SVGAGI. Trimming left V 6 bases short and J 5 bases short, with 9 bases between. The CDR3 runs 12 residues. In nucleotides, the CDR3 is TGTGCCAGCAGCTCGCTTGGAGATACGCAGTATTTT. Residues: CASSSLGDTQYF.

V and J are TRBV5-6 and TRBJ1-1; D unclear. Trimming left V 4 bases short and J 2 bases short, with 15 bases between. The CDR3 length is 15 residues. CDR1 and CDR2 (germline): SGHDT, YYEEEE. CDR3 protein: CASSLEETANTEAFF. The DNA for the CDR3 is TGTGCCAGCAGCCTTGAGGAGACGGCCAACACTGAAGCTTTCTTT. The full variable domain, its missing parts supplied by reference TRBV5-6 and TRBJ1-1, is DAGVTQSPTHLIKTRGQQVTLRCSPKSGHDTVSWYQQALGQGPQFIFQYYEEEERQRGNFPDRFSGHQFPNYSSELNVNALLLGDSALYLCASSLEETANTEAFFGQGTRLTVV.

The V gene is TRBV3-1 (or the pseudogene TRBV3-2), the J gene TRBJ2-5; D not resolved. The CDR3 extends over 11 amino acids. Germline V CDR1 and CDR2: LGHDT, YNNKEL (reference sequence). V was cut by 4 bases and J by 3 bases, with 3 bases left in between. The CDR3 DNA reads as TGTGCCAGCAGCCGTAAAGAGACCCAGTACTTC. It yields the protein CASSRKETQYF.

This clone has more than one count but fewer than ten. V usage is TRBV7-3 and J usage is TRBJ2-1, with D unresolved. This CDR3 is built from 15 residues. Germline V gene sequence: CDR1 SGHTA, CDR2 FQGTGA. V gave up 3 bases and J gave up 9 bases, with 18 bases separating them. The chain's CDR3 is CASSFQSSTRAEQFF. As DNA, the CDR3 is TGTGCCAGCAGCTTCCAATCGTCGACACGGGCTGAGCAGTTCTTC.

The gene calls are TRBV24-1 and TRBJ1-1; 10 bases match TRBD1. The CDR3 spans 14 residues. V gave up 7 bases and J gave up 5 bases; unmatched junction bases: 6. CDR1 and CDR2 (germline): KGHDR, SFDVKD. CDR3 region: CATSKGTGDTEAFF. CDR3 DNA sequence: TGTGCCACCAGCAAAGGGACAGGGGATACTGAAGCTTTCTTT.

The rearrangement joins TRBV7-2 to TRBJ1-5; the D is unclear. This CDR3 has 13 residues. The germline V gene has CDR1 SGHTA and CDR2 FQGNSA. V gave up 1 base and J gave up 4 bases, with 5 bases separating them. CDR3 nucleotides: TGTGCCAGCAGCTTAGAACTTAATCAGCCCCAGCATTTT. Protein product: CASSLELNQPQHF.

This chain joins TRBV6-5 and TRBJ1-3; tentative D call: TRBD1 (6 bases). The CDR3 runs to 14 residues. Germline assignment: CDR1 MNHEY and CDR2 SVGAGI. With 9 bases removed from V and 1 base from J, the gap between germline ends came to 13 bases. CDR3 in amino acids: CASGIQGSGNTIYF. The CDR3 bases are TGTGCCAGTGGGATACAGGGATCTGGAAACACCATATATTTT.

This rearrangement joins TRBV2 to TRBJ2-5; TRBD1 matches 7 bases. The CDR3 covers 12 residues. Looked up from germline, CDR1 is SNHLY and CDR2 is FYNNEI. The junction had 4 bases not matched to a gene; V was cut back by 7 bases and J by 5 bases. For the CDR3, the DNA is TGTGCCAGCAATGGCAGGGGGGAGACCCAGTACTTC. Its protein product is CASNGRGETQYF.